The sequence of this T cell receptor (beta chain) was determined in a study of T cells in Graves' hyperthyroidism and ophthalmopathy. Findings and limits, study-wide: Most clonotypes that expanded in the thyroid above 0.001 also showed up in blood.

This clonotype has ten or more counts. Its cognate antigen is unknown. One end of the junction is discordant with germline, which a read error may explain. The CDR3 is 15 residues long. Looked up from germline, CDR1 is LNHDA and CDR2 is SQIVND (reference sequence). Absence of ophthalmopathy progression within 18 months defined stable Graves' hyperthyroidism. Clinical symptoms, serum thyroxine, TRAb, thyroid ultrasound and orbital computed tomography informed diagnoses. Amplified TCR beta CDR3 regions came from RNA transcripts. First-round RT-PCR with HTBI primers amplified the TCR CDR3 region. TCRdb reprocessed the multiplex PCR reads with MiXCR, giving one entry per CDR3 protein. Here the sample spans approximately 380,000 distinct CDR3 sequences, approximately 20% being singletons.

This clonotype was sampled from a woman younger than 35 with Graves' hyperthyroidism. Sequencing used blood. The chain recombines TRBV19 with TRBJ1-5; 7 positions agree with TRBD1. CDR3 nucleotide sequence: TGTGCCAGTAGCAGGACAGGTAGCTCGGATCAACCCCAGCATTTT. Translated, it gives CASSRTGSSDQPQHF. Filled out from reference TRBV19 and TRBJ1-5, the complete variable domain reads DGGITQSPKYLFRKEGQNVTLSCEQNLNHDAMYWYRQDPGQGLRLIYYSQIVNDFQKGDIAEGYSVSREKKESFPLTVTSAQKNPTAFYLCASSRTGSSDQPQHFGDGTRLSIL.